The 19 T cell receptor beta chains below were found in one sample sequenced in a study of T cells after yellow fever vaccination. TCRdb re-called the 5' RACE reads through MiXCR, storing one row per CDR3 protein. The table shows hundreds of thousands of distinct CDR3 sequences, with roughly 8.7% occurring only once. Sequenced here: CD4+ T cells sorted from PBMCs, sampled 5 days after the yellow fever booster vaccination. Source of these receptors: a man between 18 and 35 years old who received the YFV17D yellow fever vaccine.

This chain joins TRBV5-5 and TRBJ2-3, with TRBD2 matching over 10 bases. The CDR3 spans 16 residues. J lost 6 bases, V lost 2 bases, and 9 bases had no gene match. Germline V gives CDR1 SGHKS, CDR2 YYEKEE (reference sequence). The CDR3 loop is CASSFTASGGPDTQYF. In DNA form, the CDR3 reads TGTGCCAGCAGCTTTACCGCTAGCGGGGGCCCCGATACGCAGTATTTT.

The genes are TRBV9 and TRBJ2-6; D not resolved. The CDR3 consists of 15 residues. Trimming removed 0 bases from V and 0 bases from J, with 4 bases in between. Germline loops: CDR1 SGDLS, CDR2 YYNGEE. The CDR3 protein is CASSVGSSGANVLTF. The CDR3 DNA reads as TGTGCCAGCAGCGTAGGGAGCTCTGGGGCCAACGTCCTGACTTTC.

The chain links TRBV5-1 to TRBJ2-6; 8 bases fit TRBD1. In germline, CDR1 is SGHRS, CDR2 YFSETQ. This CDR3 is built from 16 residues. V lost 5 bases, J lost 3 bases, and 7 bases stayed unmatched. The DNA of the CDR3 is TGCGCCAGCAGTCGGCAGGGGGCTAGTGGGGCCAACGTCCTGACTTTC. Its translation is CASSRQGASGANVLTF.

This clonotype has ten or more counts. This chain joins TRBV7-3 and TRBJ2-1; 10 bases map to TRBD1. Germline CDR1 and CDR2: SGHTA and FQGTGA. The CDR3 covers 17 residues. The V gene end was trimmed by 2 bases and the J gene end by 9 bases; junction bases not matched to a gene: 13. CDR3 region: CASSLRSPGQGNSEQFF. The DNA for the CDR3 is TGTGCCAGCAGCTTACGATCTCCGGGACAGGGGAATAGTGAGCAGTTCTTC.

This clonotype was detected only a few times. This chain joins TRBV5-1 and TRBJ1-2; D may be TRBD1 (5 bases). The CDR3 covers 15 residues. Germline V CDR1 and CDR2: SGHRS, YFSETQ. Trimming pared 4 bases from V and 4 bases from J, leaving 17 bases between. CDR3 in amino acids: CASSPGTPNGYGYTF. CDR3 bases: TGCGCCAGCAGCCCTGGGACCCCCAACGGCTATGGCTACACCTTC.

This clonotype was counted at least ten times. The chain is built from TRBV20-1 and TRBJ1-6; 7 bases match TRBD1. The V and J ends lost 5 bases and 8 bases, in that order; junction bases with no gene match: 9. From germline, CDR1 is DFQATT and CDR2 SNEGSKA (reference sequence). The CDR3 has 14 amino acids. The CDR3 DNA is TGCAGTGCTCCAAAGACAGGGAGGGATTCACCCCTCCACTTT. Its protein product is CSAPKTGRDSPLHF.

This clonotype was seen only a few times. The CDR3 loop reads CASSDHFTGELFF. The CDR3 bases are TGTGCCAGTAGTGATCATTTCACCGGGGAGCTGTTTTTT. The chain carries TRBV19 and TRBJ2-2; D ambiguous. Germline CDR1 LNHDA, CDR2 SQIVND (reference sequence). V shed 5 bases and J shed 4 bases, with 8 bases lying between them. CDR3 length equals 13 residues.

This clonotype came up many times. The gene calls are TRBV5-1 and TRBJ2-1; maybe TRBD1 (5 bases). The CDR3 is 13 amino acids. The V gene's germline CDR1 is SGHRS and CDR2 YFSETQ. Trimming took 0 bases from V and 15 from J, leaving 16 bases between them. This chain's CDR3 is CASSLEAGARTFF. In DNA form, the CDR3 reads TGCGCCAGCAGCTTGGAGGCTGGGGCTAGGACGTTCTTC.

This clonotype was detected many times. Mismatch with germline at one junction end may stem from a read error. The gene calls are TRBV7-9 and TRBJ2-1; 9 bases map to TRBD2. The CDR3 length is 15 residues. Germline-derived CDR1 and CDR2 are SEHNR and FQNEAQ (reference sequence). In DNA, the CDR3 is TGTGCCAGTAGCTCCGCCAGCGGGGGGAGAAATGAGCAGTTCTTC. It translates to CASSSASGGRNEQFF.

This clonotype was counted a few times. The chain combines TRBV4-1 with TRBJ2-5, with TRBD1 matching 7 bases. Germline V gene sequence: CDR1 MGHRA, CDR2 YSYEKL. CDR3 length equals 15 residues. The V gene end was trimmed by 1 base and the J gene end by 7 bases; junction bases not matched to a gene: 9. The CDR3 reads CASSQVGQPYATQYF. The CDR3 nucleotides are TGCGCCAGCAGCCAAGTGGGACAGCCCTATGCGACCCAGTACTTC.

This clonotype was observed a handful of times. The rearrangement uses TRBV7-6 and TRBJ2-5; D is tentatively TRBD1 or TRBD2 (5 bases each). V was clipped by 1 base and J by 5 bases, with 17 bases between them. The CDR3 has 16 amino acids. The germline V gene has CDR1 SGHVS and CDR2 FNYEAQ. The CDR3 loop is CASSLGGVAVVETQYF. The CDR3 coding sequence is TGTGCCAGCAGCTTAGGAGGGGTGGCCGTTGTCGAGACCCAGTACTTC.

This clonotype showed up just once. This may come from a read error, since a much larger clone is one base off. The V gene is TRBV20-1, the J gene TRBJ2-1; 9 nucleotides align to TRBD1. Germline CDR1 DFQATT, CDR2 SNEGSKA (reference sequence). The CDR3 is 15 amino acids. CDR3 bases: TGCAGTGCCCTAGGACAGGGGAGCTCCTACACTGAGCAGTTCTTC. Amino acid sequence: CSALGQGSSYTEQFF.

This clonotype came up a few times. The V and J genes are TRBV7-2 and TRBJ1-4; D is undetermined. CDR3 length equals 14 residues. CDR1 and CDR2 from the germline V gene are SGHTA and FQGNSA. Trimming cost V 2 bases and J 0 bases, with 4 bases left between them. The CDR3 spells CASSLSSTNEKLFF. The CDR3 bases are TGTGCCAGCAGCTTATCTTCAACTAATGAAAAACTGTTTTTT.

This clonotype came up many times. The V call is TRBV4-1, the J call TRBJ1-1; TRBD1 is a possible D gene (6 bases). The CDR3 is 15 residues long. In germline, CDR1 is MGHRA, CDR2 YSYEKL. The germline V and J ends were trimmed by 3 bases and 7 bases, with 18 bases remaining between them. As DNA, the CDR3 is TGCGCCAGCAGCCACACGGGGGGGGGCGGCGTTGAAGCTTTCTTT. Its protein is CASSHTGGGGVEAFF.

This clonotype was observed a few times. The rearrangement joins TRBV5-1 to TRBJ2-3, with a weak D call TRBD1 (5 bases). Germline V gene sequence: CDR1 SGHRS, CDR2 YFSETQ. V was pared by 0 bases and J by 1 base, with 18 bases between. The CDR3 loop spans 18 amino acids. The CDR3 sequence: CASSLALQGRTGTDTQYF. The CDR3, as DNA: TGCGCCAGCAGCTTGGCGCTCCAGGGCAGGACCGGCACAGATACGCAGTATTTT. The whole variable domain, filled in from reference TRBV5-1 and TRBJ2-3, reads KAGVTQTPRYLIKTRGQQVTLSCSPISGHRSVSWYQQTPGQGLQFLFEYFSETQRNKGNFPGRFSGRQFSNSRSEMNVSTLELGDSALYLCASSLALQGRTGTDTQYFGPGTRLTVL.

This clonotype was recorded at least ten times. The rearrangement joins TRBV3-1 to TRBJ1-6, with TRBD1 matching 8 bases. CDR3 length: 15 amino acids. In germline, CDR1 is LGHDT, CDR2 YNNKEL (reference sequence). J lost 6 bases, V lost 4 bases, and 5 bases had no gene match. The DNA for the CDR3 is TGTGCCAGCAGCCCCCGGGACAGGATTAATTCACCCCTCCACTTT. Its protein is CASSPRDRINSPLHF.

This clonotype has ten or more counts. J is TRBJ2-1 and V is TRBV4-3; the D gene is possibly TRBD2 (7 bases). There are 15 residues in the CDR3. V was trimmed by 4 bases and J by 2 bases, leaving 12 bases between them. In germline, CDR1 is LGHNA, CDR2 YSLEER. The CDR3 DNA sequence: TGCGCCAGCAGCCTTGGCGGGGGCCCCTACAATGAGCAGTTCTTC. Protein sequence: CASSLGGGPYNEQFF.

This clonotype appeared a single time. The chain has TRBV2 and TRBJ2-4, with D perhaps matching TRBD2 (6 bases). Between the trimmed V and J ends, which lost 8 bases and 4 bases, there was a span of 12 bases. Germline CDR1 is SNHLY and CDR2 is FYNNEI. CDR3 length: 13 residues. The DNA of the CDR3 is TGTGCCAGCGGGGAGGTTCGGAAAAACATTCAGTACTTC. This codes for CASGEVRKNIQYF. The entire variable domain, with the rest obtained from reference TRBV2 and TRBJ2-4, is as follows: EPEVTQTPSHQVTQMGQEVILRCVPISNHLYFYWYRQILGQKVEFLVSFYNNEISEKSEIFDDQFSVERPDGSNFTLKIRSTKLEDSAMYFCASGEVRKNIQYFGAGTRLSVL.

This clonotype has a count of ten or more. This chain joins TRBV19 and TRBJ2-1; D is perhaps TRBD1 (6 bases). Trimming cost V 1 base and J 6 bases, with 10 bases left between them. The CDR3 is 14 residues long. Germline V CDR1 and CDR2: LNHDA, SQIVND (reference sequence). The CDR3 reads CASSIGGHFNEQFF. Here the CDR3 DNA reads TGTGCCAGTAGTATAGGGGGACACTTCAATGAGCAGTTCTTC.